The next 7 T cell receptor beta chains were all read from a single sample in a study of cytomegalovirus exposure and HLA in healthy donors. Use of 60 Vbeta and 13 Jbeta primers characterized the PCR. This table comes from immunoSEQ multiplex PCR, and its TCRdb copy is limited to in-frame clones, with some not included. The sample shows approximately 210,000 clones, about four fifths of them seen only once. The sequencing input was PBMCs. The receptors shown here come from a woman between 50 and 59 years old in good health and CMV-seropositive.

The chain links TRBV30 to TRBJ1-1; 7 nucleotides agree with TRBD1. Per the germline V gene, CDR1 is GTSNPN and CDR2 is SVGIG (reference sequence). This CDR3 spans 14 amino acids. Losses at the gene ends were 0 bases for V and 4 bases for J; bases not matched to a gene: 5. CDR3 sequence reads: CAWSVRGRFTEAFF. As DNA, the CDR3 is TGTGCCTGGAGTGTTAGGGGGCGATTCACTGAAGCTTTCTTT.

Worth noting for this clone: Mismatch with germline at one junction end may stem from a read error. V usage is TRBV7-9 and J usage is TRBJ2-5, with TRBD2 matching 13 bases. The CDR3 loop spans 18 amino acids. CDR1 is SEHNR and CDR2 is FQNEAQ in the germline V gene (reference sequence). CDR3: CSSSLGLAGASAQETQYF. CDR3 nucleotide sequence: TGTTCCAGCAGCTTAGGACTAGCGGGGGCCTCAGCTCAAGAGACCCAGTACTTC.

This clone was seen only a few times. CDR3 nucleotides: TGTGCCAGTAGTATGAGGGCGCCGGAAGCCTACGAGCAGTACTTC. Translation gives CASSMRAPEAYEQYF. The chain is built from TRBV19 and TRBJ2-7, with a tentative D call TRBD2 (5 bases). Germline CDR1 and CDR2: LNHDA and SQIVND (reference sequence). The CDR3 spans 15 residues. Trimming removed 3 bases at V and 2 bases at J, with 14 bases between.

The V gene is TRBV11-2, the J gene TRBJ2-5, with D possibly being TRBD2 (5 bases). The V end lost 0 bases, the J end lost 3 bases, and 5 bases lay between the germline ends. The CDR3 spans 13 residues. Per germline, CDR1 SGHAT and CDR2 FQNNGV. The DNA for the CDR3 is TGTGCCAGCAGCTTAGAGCGGGAAGAGACCCAGTACTTC. It is translated as CASSLEREETQYF.

This chain connects TRBV6-5 to TRBJ1-3; D unresolved. The CDR3 is 13 residues long. Germline loops: CDR1 MNHEY, CDR2 SVGAGI. The ends were cut back, 8 bases at V and 0 bases at J, with 8 bases in the middle. The CDR3 DNA reads TGTGCCAGCTGGAGGAGCTCTGGAAACACCATATATTTT. Its translation: CASWRSSGNTIYF.

The chain is built from TRBV5-1 and TRBJ2-7, with 8 bases fitting TRBD2. Germline trimming cut 7 bases from V and 4 bases from J; bases unmatched to any gene: 1. The CDR3 has 11 amino acids. The germline CDR1 and CDR2 sequences are SGHRS and YFSETQ. In DNA, the CDR3 is TGCGCCAGCGGCGGGGGGTACGAGCAGTACTTC. It encodes CASGGGYEQYF.

The chain couples TRBV30 to TRBJ2-3; 7 nucleotides match TRBD1. Unmatched junction bases numbered 9, after V lost 3 bases and J lost 3 bases. Per germline, CDR1 GTSNPN and CDR2 SVGIG (reference sequence). This CDR3 is built from 15 residues. The CDR3 bases are TGTGCCTGGAGGGTGACAGGGTATGGGACAGATACGCAGTATTTT. Encoded protein: CAWRVTGYGTDTQYF.